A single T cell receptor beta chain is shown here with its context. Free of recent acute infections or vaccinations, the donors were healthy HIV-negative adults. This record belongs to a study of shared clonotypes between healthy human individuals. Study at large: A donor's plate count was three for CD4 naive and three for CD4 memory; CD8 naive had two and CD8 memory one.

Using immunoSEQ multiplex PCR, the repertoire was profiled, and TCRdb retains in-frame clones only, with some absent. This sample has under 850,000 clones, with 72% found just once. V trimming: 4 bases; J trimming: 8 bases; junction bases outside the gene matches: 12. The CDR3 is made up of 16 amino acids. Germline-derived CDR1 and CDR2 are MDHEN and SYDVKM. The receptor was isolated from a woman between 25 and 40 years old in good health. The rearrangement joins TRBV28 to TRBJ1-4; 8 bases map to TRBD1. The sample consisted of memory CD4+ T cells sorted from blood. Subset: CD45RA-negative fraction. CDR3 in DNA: TGTGCCAGCAGTTCCCCGCCAGGGGGCCGGCACGAAAAACTGTTTTTT. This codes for CASSSPPGGRHEKLFF.